These 5 T cell receptor beta chains came from one sample sequenced in a study of blood T cell repertoires in COVID-19. Sequencing was performed with immunoSEQ multiplex PCR; in TCRdb, only in-frame clones are kept and a portion is missing. The sample contains about 230,000 clones, 81% of which appear only once. Input material: peripheral blood. Receptor source: an elderly woman with acute or convalescent COVID-19.

This chain joins TRBV28 and TRBJ1-3; D is ambiguous. The CDR3 runs 13 residues. V was trimmed by 2 bases and J by 2 bases, leaving 4 bases between them. Looked up from germline, CDR1 is MDHEN and CDR2 is SYDVKM. CDR3 sequence (DNA): TGTGCCAGCAGTTTACGAGCTGGAAACACCATATATTTT. It specifies CASSLRAGNTIYF. The entire variable domain, with the rest obtained from reference TRBV28 and TRBJ1-3, is as follows: DVKVTQSSRYLVKRTGEKVFLECVQDMDHENMFWYRQDPGLGLRLIYFSYDVKMKEKGDIPEGYSVSREKKERFSLILESASTNQTSMYLCASSLRAGNTIYFGEGSWLTVV.

The chain has TRBV5-6 and TRBJ1-3; D is possibly TRBD1 (5 bases). Germline V gene data show CDR1 as SGHDT and CDR2 as YYEEEE. V lost 5 bases, J lost 0 bases, and 12 bases lay in between. The CDR3 consists of 15 residues. The CDR3 is CASSFTGGSGNTIYF. CDR3 nucleotide sequence: TGTGCCAGCAGTTTTACAGGCGGCTCTGGAAACACCATATATTTT.

This chain links TRBV6-5 with TRBJ1-1, with unresolved D. Trimming shortened V by 8 bases and J by 0 bases, and 13 bases separated the two germline ends. There are 14 residues in the CDR3. Germline assignment: CDR1 MNHEY and CDR2 SVGAGI. This CDR3 is CASREEGMNTEAFF. DNA of the CDR3: TGTGCCAGCCGGGAGGAGGGCATGAACACTGAAGCTTTCTTT.

V is TRBV9 and J is TRBJ2-2, with a possible D match to TRBD1 (5 bases). The CDR3 is 15 residues long. Germline CDR1 SGDLS, CDR2 YYNGEE. V was pared by 0 bases and J by 0 bases, with 6 bases between. The CDR3 reads CASSVEGANTGELFF. The CDR3 coding sequence is TGTGCCAGCAGCGTAGAAGGGGCGAACACCGGGGAGCTGTTTTTT. Full variable domain (missing parts from reference TRBV9 and TRBJ2-2): DSGVTQTPKHLITATGQRVTLRCSPRSGDLSVYWYQQSLDQGLQFLIQYYNGEERAKGNILERFSAQQFPDLHSELNLSSLELGDSALYFCASSVEGANTGELFFGEGSRLTVL.

The chain employs TRBV28 and TRBJ2-1; TRBD2 aligns across 7 bases. The CDR3 totals 11 residues. Germline V gene sequence: CDR1 MDHEN, CDR2 SYDVKM. Trimming cost V 11 bases and J 10 bases; bases outside gene matches: 8. The CDR3 spells CAASWEGEQFF. The CDR3 DNA reads as TGTGCCGCCTCCTGGGAGGGAGAGCAGTTCTTC.